The rows below give T cell receptor beta chains drawn from one sample of a study of identical twins. TCRdb itself ran the 5' RACE reads through MiXCR, one entry per CDR3 protein. Of around 570,000 distinct CDR3 sequences in the sample, over 8.5% were seen once. This sample was also put to use in a study of yellow fever vaccine responses in identical twins.

Specimen: PBMCs. These receptors came from a woman aged 18 to 35 in good health. CDR3s leave out the opening cysteine and the closing phenylalanine or tryptophan.

v_call,cdr3_aa
TRBV4-3,ASSQEGRLAGIQETQY
TRBV5-1,ASSLDVQNTGELF
TRBV7-8,ASSLRGDRGIHEQY
TRBV24-1,ATSDLGLAGREQF
TRBV3-1,ASSQKDNEQF
TRBV20-1,SAMTGISPLH
TRBV6-4,ARQGSTDTQY
TRBV9,ASSVMAGGTNTGELF
TRBV6-5,ATSGSTDTQY
TRBV5-1,ASNGLGETQY
TRBV30,AWGATGELF